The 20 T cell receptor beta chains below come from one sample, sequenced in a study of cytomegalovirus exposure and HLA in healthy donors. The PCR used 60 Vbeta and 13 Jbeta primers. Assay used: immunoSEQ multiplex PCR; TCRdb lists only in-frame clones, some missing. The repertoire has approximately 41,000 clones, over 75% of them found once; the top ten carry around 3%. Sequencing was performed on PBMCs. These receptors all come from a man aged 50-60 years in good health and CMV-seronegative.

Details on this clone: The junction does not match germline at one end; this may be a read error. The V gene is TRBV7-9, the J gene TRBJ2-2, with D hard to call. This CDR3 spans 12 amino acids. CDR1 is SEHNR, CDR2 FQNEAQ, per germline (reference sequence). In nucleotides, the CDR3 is TGTTCCAGCAGTCATCCAGCCGGGGAGCTGTTTTTT. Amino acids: CSSSHPAGELFF.

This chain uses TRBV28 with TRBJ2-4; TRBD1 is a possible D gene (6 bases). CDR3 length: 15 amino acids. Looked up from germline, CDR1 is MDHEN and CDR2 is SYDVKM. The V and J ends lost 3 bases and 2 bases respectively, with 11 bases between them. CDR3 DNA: TGTGCCAGCAGTTTCCAACAGGGAACCAAAAACATTCAGTACTTC. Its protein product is CASSFQQGTKNIQYF.

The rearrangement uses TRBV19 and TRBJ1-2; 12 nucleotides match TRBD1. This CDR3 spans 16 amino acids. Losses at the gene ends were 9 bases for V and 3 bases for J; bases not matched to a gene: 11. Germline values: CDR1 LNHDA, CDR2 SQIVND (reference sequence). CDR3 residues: CASKGQGANEDYGYTF. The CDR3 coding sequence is TGTGCCAGCAAGGGACAGGGGGCGAATGAGGACTATGGCTACACCTTC.

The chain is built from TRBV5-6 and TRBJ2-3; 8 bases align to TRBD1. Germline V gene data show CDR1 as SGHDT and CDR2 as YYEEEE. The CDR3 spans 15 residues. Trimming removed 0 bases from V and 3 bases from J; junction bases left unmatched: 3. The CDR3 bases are TGTGCCAGCAGCTTGGAAACAGGGGGGACAGATACGCAGTATTTT. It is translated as CASSLETGGTDTQYF.

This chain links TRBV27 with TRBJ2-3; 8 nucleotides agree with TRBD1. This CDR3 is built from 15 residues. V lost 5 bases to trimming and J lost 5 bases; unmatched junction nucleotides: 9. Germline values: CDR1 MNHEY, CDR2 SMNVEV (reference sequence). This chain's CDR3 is CASSLQGASRDTQYF. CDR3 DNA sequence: TGTGCCAGCAGTCTTCAGGGGGCGAGTAGAGATACGCAGTATTTT.

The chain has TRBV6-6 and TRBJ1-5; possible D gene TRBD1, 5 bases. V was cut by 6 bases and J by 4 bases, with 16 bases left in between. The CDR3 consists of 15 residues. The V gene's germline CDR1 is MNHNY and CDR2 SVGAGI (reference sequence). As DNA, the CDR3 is TGTGCCAGCAGGGCGGGGGTGGATTTAAATCAGCCCCAGCATTTT. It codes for CASRAGVDLNQPQHF.

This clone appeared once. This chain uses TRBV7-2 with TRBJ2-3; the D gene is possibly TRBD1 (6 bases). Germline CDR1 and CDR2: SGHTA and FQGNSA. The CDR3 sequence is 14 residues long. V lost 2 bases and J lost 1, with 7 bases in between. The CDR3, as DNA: TGTGCCAGCAGCTTAAGACAGGGCACAGATACGCAGTATTTT. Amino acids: CASSLRQGTDTQYF.

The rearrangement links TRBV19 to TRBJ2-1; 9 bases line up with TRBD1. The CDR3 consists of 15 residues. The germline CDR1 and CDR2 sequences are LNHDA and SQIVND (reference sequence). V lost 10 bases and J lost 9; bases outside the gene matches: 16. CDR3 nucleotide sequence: TGTGCCACGTCAGCCGGGACAGGGAGGTTGGGTGAGCAGTTCTTC. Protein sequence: CATSAGTGRLGEQFF.

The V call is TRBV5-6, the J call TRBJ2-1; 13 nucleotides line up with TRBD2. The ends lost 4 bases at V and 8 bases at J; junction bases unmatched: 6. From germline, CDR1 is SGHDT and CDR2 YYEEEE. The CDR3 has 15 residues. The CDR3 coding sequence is TGTGCCAGCAGCGGCACTAGCGGGAGGGCCGATGAGCAGTTCTTC. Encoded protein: CASSGTSGRADEQFF.

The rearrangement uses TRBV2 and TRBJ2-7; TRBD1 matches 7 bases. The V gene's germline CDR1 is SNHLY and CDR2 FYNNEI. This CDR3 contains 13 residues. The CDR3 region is CANSRQGGYEQYF. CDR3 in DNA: TGTGCGAACTCTAGACAGGGCGGCTACGAGCAGTACTTC.

CDR3 DNA: TGTGCCAGCAGTGACCGGGTCCCCCTTGAGGAGACCCAGTACTTC. This encodes CASSDRVPLEETQYF. V gene TRBV6-4 combines with J gene TRBJ2-5, with unresolved D. V lost 2 bases, J lost 5 bases, and 15 bases lay in between. CDR3 length equals 15 residues. Germline V CDR1 and CDR2: MRHNA, SNTAGT.

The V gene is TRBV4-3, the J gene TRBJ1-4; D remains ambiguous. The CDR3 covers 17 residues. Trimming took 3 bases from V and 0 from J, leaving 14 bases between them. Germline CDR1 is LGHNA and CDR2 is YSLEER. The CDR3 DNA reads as TGCGCCAGCAGCCAGGGCTCGCGTTTCTCAACTAATGAAAAACTGTTTTTT. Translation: CASSQGSRFSTNEKLFF.

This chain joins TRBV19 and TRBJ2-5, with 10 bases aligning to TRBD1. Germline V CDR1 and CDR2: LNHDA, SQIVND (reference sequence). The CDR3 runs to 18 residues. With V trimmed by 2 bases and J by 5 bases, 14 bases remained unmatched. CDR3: CASSIHPPRQGAVETQYF. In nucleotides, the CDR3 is TGTGCCAGTAGTATACACCCCCCCCGACAGGGGGCGGTGGAGACCCAGTACTTC.

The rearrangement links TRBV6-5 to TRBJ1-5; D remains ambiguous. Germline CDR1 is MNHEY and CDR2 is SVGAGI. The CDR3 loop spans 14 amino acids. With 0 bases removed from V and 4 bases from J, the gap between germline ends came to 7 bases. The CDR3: CASSYSDGNQPQHF. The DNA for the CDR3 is TGTGCCAGCAGTTACTCTGACGGGAATCAGCCCCAGCATTTT.

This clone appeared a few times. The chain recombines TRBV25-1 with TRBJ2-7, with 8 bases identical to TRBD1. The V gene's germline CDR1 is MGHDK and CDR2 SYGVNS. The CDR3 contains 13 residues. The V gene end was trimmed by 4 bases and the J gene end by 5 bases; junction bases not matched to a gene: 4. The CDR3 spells CASSGGQVHEQYF. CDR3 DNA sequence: TGTGCCAGCAGTGGGGGACAGGTACACGAGCAGTACTTC.

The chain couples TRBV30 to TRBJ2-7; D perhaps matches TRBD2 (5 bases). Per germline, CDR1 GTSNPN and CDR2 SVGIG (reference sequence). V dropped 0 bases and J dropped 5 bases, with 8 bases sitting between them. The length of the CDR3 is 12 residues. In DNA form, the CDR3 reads TGTGCCTGGAGTGTACGGGGTAACGAGCAGTACTTC. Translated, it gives CAWSVRGNEQYF.

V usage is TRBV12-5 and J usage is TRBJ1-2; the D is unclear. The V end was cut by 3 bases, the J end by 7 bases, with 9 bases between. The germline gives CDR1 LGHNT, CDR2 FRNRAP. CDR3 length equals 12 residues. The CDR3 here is CASGLSGGGYTF. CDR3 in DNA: TGTGCTAGTGGTTTATCAGGTGGTGGCTACACCTTC.

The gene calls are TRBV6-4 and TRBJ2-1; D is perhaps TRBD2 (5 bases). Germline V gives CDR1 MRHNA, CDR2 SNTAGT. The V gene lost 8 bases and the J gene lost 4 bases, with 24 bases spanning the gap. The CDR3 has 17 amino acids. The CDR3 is CASDYDLTRIPYNEQFF. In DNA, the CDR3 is TGTGCCAGCGACTATGATCTAACTAGGATTCCGTACAATGAGCAGTTCTTC.

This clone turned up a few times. In nucleotides, the CDR3 is TGTGCCAGCAGCCCCGGACAGGGCTACGGCGAGCAGTACTTC. Translating gives CASSPGQGYGEQYF. The J gene is TRBJ2-7, the V gene TRBV7-2; 8 positions match TRBD1. V was pared by 5 bases and J by 6 bases, with 9 bases of the junction left unmatched. The CDR3 extends over 14 amino acids. In germline, CDR1 is SGHTA, CDR2 FQGNSA.

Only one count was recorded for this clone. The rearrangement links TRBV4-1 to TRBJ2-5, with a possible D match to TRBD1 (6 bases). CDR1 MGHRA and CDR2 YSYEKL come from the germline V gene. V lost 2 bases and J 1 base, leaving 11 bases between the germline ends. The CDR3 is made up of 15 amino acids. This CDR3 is CASSQPDRPQETQYF. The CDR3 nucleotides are TGCGCCAGCAGCCAACCCGACAGGCCCCAAGAGACCCAGTACTTC.